Below, 16 T cell receptor beta chains from the same sample are listed, as sequenced in a study of T cell repertoires in cytomegalovirus infection. What these receptors recognize is not known. TCRdb independently ran MiXCR on the reads; one entry per CDR3 protein. The table shows fewer than 900,000 distinct CDR3 sequences, with around 29% occurring only once. The sequences come from cultured CD8+ T cells from PBMCs, collected from culture after CMV antigen stimulation. Receptors were obtained from a human donor in good health (CMV status not recorded). Some clones in this sample may be carry-over from other donors' samples.

This clonotype was picked up a small number of times. The chain carries TRBV7-3 and TRBJ2-1; D may be TRBD1 or TRBD2 (5 bases each). V was clipped by 1 base and J by 7 bases, with 11 bases between them. CDR1 SGHTA and CDR2 FQGTGA come from the germline V gene. The CDR3 extends over 14 amino acids. The CDR3 coding sequence is TGTGCCAGCAGCTTAATATACGGGGCTAATGAGCAGTTCTTC. It encodes CASSLIYGANEQFF.

There are many counts of this clonotype. The CDR3: CASSDSSRTVAGEETQYF. In DNA form, the CDR3 reads TGTGCCAGCAGTGACTCCTCCCGGACGGTAGCGGGGGAAGAGACCCAGTACTTC. This chain connects TRBV6-1 to TRBJ2-5, with 9 bases lining up with TRBD2. J lost 3 bases, V lost 3 bases, and 14 bases had no gene match. CDR3 length: 18 residues. Germline CDR1 MNHNS, CDR2 SASEGT.

The chain recombines TRBV28 with TRBJ2-2, with unresolved D. The CDR3 runs 11 residues. V was cut by 8 bases and J by 6 bases, with 7 bases left in between. CDR1 MDHEN and CDR2 SYDVKM come from the germline V gene. CDR3 in amino acids: CASAIAGELFF. CDR3 nucleotides: TGTGCCAGCGCCATTGCCGGGGAGCTGTTTTTT.

This sequence joins TRBV20-1 and TRBJ2-4; the D is unclear. This CDR3 region has 13 residues. The germline V and J ends were trimmed by 3 bases and 3 bases, with 9 bases remaining between them. Germline V gene sequence: CDR1 DFQATT, CDR2 SNEGSKA (reference sequence). The CDR3 loop reads CSARVGGKNIQYF. CDR3 in DNA: TGCAGTGCTAGGGTGGGCGGCAAAAACATTCAGTACTTC.

This clonotype was recorded many times. The V gene is TRBV24-1, the J gene TRBJ2-1, with TRBD1 matching over 9 bases. Germline assignment: CDR1 KGHDR and CDR2 SFDVKD. Trimming cost V 9 bases and J 15 bases; bases outside gene matches: 11. This CDR3 is built from 12 residues. CDR3 in DNA: TGTGCCACCGAAGATTTAGGGACAGGGCTGTTCTTC. Translation gives CATEDLGTGLFF.

This clonotype was detected ten times or more. The chain links TRBV7-9 to TRBJ2-5; 11 nucleotides align to TRBD1. The CDR3 contains 14 residues. The germline CDR1 and CDR2 sequences are SEHNR and FQNEAQ (reference sequence). J gave up 4 bases and V 5 bases, and 3 bases lay outside the gene matches. CDR3 nucleotide sequence: TGTGCCAGCAGCGTGGACAGGGGGCGAGAGACCCAGTACTTC. Translating gives CASSVDRGRETQYF. Together with reference TRBV7-9 and TRBJ2-5, the CDR3 gives the full variable domain: DTGVSQNPRHKITKRGQNVTFRCDPISEHNRLYWYRQTLGQGPEFLTYFQNEAQLEKSRLLSDRFSAERPKGSFSTLEIQRTEQGDSAMYLCASSVDRGRETQYFGPGTRLLVL.

In this sample, this clonotype turned up a few times. The rearrangement uses TRBV20-1 and TRBJ1-3; D uncertain. V lost 0 bases and J 2 bases, leaving 11 bases between the germline ends. Per the germline V gene, CDR1 is DFQATT and CDR2 is SNEGSKA (reference sequence). The CDR3 consists of 15 residues. The CDR3 nucleotides read TGCAGTGCTAGAGATCGTGTGCCAGCTGGAAACACCATATATTTT. Translation gives CSARDRVPAGNTIYF.

This sequence joins TRBV27 and TRBJ1-5; D gene uncertain. V was shortened by 6 bases and J by 4 bases, with 13 bases between the two germline ends. The CDR3 consists of 14 residues. Germline CDR1 is MNHEY and CDR2 is SMNVEV (reference sequence). CDR3 region: CASSRLAGNQPQHF. The CDR3 bases are TGTGCCAGCAGCCGGCTGGCAGGTAATCAGCCCCAGCATTTT.

This clonotype occurred a few times. The V gene is TRBV7-6, the J gene TRBJ1-2; a possible D gene is TRBD1 (5 bases). CDR3 length: 12 residues. Between the trimmed V and J ends, which lost 7 bases and 6 bases, there was a span of 12 bases. Germline V gives CDR1 SGHVS, CDR2 FNYEAQ. The CDR3 coding sequence is TGTGCCAGCACCTTGGGGGGAGATGGCTACACCTTC. Its translation: CASTLGGDGYTF.

In DNA form, the CDR3 reads TGTGCCAGCAGCTCTCCGGCCCATGGTCCGACAGGGCGACGATCACCCCTCCACTTT. It codes for CASSSPAHGPTGRRSPLHF. The chain uses TRBV5-6 and TRBJ1-6; 7 bases map to TRBD1. V was pared by 3 bases and J by 10 bases, with 22 bases of the junction left unmatched. The CDR3 runs 19 residues. Germline assignment: CDR1 SGHDT and CDR2 YYEEEE.

The chain joins TRBV15 to TRBJ2-5; 8 bases align to TRBD2. The germline V gene encodes CDR1 LNHNV and CDR2 YYDKDF (reference sequence). The CDR3 has 18 amino acids. V lost 0 bases to trimming and J lost 2 bases; unmatched junction nucleotides: 11. The CDR3 DNA follows: TGTGCCACCAGCAGAGATCTTTTGCGGGGGGCACCTCAAGAGACCCAGTACTTC. It encodes CATSRDLLRGAPQETQYF. Drawing the rest from reference TRBV15 and TRBJ2-5, the complete variable domain is DAMVIQNPRYQVTQFGKPVTLSCSQTLNHNVMYWYQQKSSQAPKLLFHYYDKDFNNEADTPDNFQSRRPNTSFCFLDIRSPGLGDTAMYLCATSRDLLRGAPQETQYFGPGTRLLVL.

In this sample, this clonotype turned up a few times. The chain joins TRBV7-8 to TRBJ1-5; tentative D call: TRBD1 (5 bases). The CDR3 loop spans 15 amino acids. Trimming removed 0 bases at V and 9 bases at J, with 15 bases between. CDR1 SGHVS and CDR2 FQNEAQ come from the germline V gene. In DNA, the CDR3 is TGTGCCAGCAGCTTAGCGCGAGGGGCCGCGGGGCCCCAGCATTTT. It specifies CASSLARGAAGPQHF.

In this sample, this clonotype turned up a few times. This rearrangement joins TRBV27 to TRBJ1-2; possibly TRBD1 for D (6 bases). Trimming removed 8 bases from V and 8 bases from J, with 15 bases in between. Looked up from germline, CDR1 is MNHEY and CDR2 is SMNVEV (reference sequence). The CDR3 runs to 12 residues. The DNA for the CDR3 is TGTGCCAGCGGGGGGGCAGCTTGGGGCTACACCTTC. Its protein is CASGGAAWGYTF.

This rearrangement joins TRBV28 to TRBJ2-5; 16 bases fit TRBD2. V trimming: 2 bases; J trimming: 5 bases; junction bases outside the gene matches: 8. This CDR3 is 18 amino acids long. CDR1 and CDR2 from the germline V gene are MDHEN and SYDVKM. The CDR3 nucleotides read TGTGCCAGCAGTTTACTGGGACTAGCGGGGGGGCCTTGGGAGACCCAGTACTTC. This encodes CASSLLGLAGGPWETQYF. The full variable domain, completed using reference TRBV28 and TRBJ2-5, is DVKVTQSSRYLVKRTGEKVFLECVQDMDHENMFWYRQDPGLGLRLIYFSYDVKMKEKGDIPEGYSVSREKKERFSLILESASTNQTSMYLCASSLLGLAGGPWETQYFGPGTRLLVL.

This CDR3 is CASSDLGPQGIFYEQYF. In DNA form, the CDR3 reads TGTGCCAGCAGTGACTTAGGTCCACAGGGGATATTCTACGAGCAGTACTTC. This chain links TRBV25-1 with TRBJ2-7, with 7 bases that match TRBD1. CDR3 size: 17 residues. The ends lost 3 bases at V and 3 bases at J; junction bases unmatched: 14. Germline CDR1 and CDR2: MGHDK and SYGVNS.

This clonotype turned up a few times. The rearrangement uses TRBV7-9 and TRBJ2-3; D possibly corresponds to TRBD2 (6 bases). In germline, CDR1 is SEHNR, CDR2 FQNEAQ (reference sequence). CDR3 length: 15 amino acids. V was shortened by 5 bases and J by 2 bases, with 14 bases between the two germline ends. The CDR3 is CASSLILRDTDTQYF. CDR3 nucleotide sequence: TGTGCCAGCAGCCTCATACTGCGGGACACAGATACGCAGTATTTT.